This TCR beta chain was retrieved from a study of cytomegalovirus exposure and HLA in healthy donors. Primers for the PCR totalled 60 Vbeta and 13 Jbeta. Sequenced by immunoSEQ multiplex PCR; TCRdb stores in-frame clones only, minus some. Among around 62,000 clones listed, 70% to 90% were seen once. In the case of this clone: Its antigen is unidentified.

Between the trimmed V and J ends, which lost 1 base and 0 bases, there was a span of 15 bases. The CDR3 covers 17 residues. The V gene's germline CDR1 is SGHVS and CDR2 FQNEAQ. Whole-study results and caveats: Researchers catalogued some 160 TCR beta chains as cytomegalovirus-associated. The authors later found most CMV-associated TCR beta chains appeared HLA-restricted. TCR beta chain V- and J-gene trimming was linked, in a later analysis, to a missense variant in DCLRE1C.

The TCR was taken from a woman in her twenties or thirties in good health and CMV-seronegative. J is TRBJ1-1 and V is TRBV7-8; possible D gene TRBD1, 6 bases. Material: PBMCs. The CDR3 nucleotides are TGTGCCAGCAGCTTAGAGTTCAGGACAGTAATGAACACTGAAGCTTTCTTT. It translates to CASSLEFRTVMNTEAFF.